The clone carrying this T cell receptor beta chain occurred a few times. Per the original methods: It was from reference gene primer amplification that nucleated cell counts were estimated. Clones were read by immunoSEQ multiplex PCR, and TCRdb kept only the in-frame ones, dropping some. V and J calls and clone size come straight from that table; D and trimming were deduced from the DNA. The data show under 130,000 clones, around 81% seen once. This sample was included in a study of blood T cell repertoires in COVID-19. The wider study: Acute-phase and convalescent COVID-19 samples originated in the United States, Italy and Spain.

The sample consisted of peripheral blood. The clonotype comes from an elderly man with acute or convalescent COVID-19.

CDR3 amino acids: CASSSETRDTGELFF. DNA of the CDR3: TGTGCCAGCAGTTCCGAAACCCGGGACACCGGGGAGCTGTTTTTT. This chain links TRBV6-6 with TRBJ2-2; D is unresolved. V lost 4 bases, J lost 3 bases, and 12 bases lay in between. CDR1 MNHNY and CDR2 SVGAGI come from the germline V gene (reference sequence). This CDR3 is built from 15 residues.